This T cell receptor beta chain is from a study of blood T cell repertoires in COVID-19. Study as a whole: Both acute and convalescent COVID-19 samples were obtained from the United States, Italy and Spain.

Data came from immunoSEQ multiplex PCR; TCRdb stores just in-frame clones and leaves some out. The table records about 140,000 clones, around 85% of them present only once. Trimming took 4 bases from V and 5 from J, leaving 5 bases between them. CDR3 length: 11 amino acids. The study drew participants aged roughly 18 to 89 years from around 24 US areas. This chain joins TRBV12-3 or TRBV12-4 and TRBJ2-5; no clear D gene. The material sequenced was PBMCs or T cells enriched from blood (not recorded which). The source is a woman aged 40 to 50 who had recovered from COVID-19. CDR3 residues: CASSSRETQYF. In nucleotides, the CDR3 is TGTGCCAGCAGTTCGAGGGAGACCCAGTACTTC.